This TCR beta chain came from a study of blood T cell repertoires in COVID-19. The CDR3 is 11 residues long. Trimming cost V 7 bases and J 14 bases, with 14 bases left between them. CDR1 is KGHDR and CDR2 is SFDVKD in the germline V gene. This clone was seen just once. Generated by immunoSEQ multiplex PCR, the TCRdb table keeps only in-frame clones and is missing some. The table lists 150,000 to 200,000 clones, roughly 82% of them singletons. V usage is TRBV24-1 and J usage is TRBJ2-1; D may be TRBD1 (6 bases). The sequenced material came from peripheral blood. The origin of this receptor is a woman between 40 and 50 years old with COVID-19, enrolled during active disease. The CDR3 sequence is CATSSQGREFF. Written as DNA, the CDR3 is TGTGCCACCAGCTCACAGGGTCGTGAGTTCTTC.